This T cell receptor beta chain was found in a study of cytotoxic CD8 clonotypes in ibrutinib-treated CLL (dated by TCRdb to about 2021). The study in broad terms: The cohort included around 16 treatment-naive and fewer than 12 relapsed/refractory patients; about 17 were IGHV unmutated. Partial responses were observed in about 24 patients and complete responses in 2; after a median follow-up of around 68 months, remission was maintained in 15 or so patients and progression was observed in approximately 12. The response samples were drawn at a median of approximately twelve months into treatment, with a range of about 6 to 36 months. On average, each sample yielded about 260,000 productive templates and around 100,000 productive rearrangements. Of the 80 to 95 participants in the trial, roughly 26 had longitudinal samples available. Cryopreserved peripheral blood mononuclear cells were collected at three points: before therapy, at response, and at either sustained remission or disease progression. All remission and progressive disease samples were collected while patients were still receiving ibrutinib.

The goal of deep resolution MiSeq sequencing was a depth between 1 in 1 million and 1 in 200,000 T cells, and coverage averaged 10x per clonotype. TCR beta libraries were generated with the immunoSEQ hsTCRB Kit. On the authors' methods: ImmunoSEQ Data Assistant and ImmunoSEQ Analyzer were used for data analysis, and V, D and J genes were assigned according to IMGT definitions. Clonality, which ranges from 0 to 1, was calculated as one minus the normalized Shannon entropy of productive rearrangement frequencies. Only overrepresented clonotypes making up at least 0.05% of the repertoire of each patient were included in the public clonotype analysis. About a dozen age-matched healthy donor repertoires from immuneACCESS served as clonality controls. Sourced from immuneACCESS, this table was stored by TCRdb with only in-frame sequences that have V and J called. A share of the clones is absent; for the studies checked, an unresolved V gene accounts for under half, and the remainder has no known explanation. The V and J calls and the clone size are those of that table, but D and trimming were determined from the DNA. Present in this sample are under 150,000 clones, less than 95% of which were seen just once. The ten biggest clones cover 11% of the sample.

The sample's time point label, decoded: about a year on ibrutinib. For TCR beta library preparation, roughly 2.2 micrograms of genomic DNA was extracted from cryopreserved PBMCs. Longitudinal blood samples from CLL patients receiving ibrutinib monotherapy were subjected to high-throughput TCR beta sequencing. The patients were enrolled in a single-center, open-label phase 2 trial of ibrutinib monotherapy. General study outcomes and caveats: Sampling times were not matched between patients in sustained remission and patients whose disease was progressing, and lymph node repertoires were not examined. Public clonotypes were rare and either shrank or stayed stable during treatment, and the rise in clonality at ibrutinib response reflected expansion of private clonotypes. Baseline clonality exceeded that of age-matched healthy donors and correlated strongly with circulating CD8+ T-cell counts. Clonality increased at ibrutinib response, stayed stable in sustained remission, and fell back toward baseline at progression.

With regard to this clone: The antigen it recognizes is unknown. Base-call qualities are not available, and no considerably larger clone is one nucleotide away.

The TCR comes from a human donor with chronic lymphocytic leukemia. Here the sequenced sample was PBMCs, taken after 12 months of ibrutinib treatment.

In nucleotides, the sequence is TGTGCCAGCTCCGGGGCTAGCCTATACAATGAGCAGTTCTTC. Its amino acids are CASSGASLYNEQFF. The rearrangement joined TRBV5-4 to TRBJ2-1; the D gene is perhaps TRBD1 or TRBD2, as each covers 5 bases. The germline ends are 15 bases apart after V is trimmed by 7 bases and J by 4 bases. CDR1 SGHNT and CDR2 YYREEE were looked up in the germline V gene (reference sequence). Taken from cysteine to phenylalanine, the CDR3 has 14 residues. Only the CDR3 portion is preserved as DNA: 42 bases, with reading frame beginning at the first base. Reference TRBV5-4 and TRBJ2-1 proteins supply the regions before and after the CDR3; the full variable domain is: ETGVTQSPTHLIKTRGQQVTLRCSSQSGHNTVSWYQQALGQGPQFIFQYYREEENGRGNFPPRFSGLQFPNYSSELNVNALELDDSALYLCASSGASLYNEQFFGPGTRLTVL.